This T cell receptor (beta chain) was found in a study of cytomegalovirus exposure and HLA in healthy donors. Overall study results and limits: The majority of TCR sequences were rare, yet some public TCRs appeared in many donors.

In the case of this clone: The antigen is undetermined. The junction and the germline gene differ at one end; a read error may be behind it.

Method: immunoSEQ multiplex PCR; TCRdb's copy keeps in-frame clones and lacks some. The sample shows around 350,000 clones, 86% of them seen only once. This CDR3 has 15 residues. Germline CDR1 MNHEY, CDR2 SMNVEV (reference sequence). The donors were part of the validation cohort, which consisted of about 120 subjects and was separate from the first cohort of several hundred subjects. The rearrangement joins TRBV27 to TRBJ2-3, with D perhaps matching TRBD2 (6 bases). The origin of this receptor is a woman aged 18-29 years in good health and CMV-seronegative. Sequences were obtained from PBMCs. Here the CDR3 reads CATSPVRERADTQYF. The DNA of the CDR3 is TGTGCCACCAGTCCCGTCCGGGAGCGGGCAGATACGCAGTATTTT.